This T cell receptor beta chain was captured by sequencing in a study of T-cell reconstitution after alpha-beta-depleted transplantation in children. CDR1 and CDR2 from the germline V gene are MDHEN and SYDVKM. CDR3 length: 13 residues. V was pared by 7 bases and J by 2 bases, with 8 bases between. Preparation of the TCRbeta library used unique molecular identifiers. MiXCR, run by TCRdb on the PCR reads, gives a single entry per CDR3 protein. The sample has approximately 200,000 distinct CDR3 sequences; roughly 6.5% are singletons. The receptor comes from a girl under three years old with combined immunodeficiency, due to receive a stem cell transplant. The chain recombines TRBV28 with TRBJ1-4; D is ambiguous. Sequencing was performed on PBMCs, taken before TCRalphabeta/CD19-depleted stem cell transplant. The CDR3 here is CASTPRTNEKLFF. CDR3 sequence (DNA): TGTGCCAGCACCCCTCGGACTAATGAAAAACTGTTTTTT.